This T cell receptor beta chain was retrieved from a study of CD8 T cells in Susac syndrome. The CDR3 covers 15 residues. In germline, CDR1 is MGHDK, CDR2 SYGVNS. V gave up 3 bases and J gave up 8 bases; unmatched junction bases: 3. Random hexamers were used to reverse transcribe 0.5 to 1 ug of RNA. TCRdb re-derived calls from the immunoSEQ multiplex PCR reads in MiXCR, one entry per CDR3 protein. Counted here are under 95,000 distinct CDR3 sequences, approximately 95% occurring once; the ten biggest clones make up approximately 0.47%. The sample consisted of CD8+ T cells from PBMCs. The receptor comes from a human donor with Susac syndrome. The rearrangement links TRBV25-1 to TRBJ2-1, with 14 positions matching TRBD2. Here the CDR3 reads CASSDGTSGSDEQFF. CDR3 coding DNA: TGTGCCAGCAGTGACGGGACTAGCGGGAGCGATGAGCAGTTCTTC.